These T cell receptor beta chains were read from a single sample in a study of blood T cell repertoires in COVID-19. Assay: immunoSEQ multiplex PCR; the TCRdb copy retains only in-frame clones and omits some. The sample shows a few hundred thousand clones, around nine tenths of them seen only once. Sequenced material: PBMCs or T cells enriched from blood (not recorded which). The origin of the receptors is a woman between 50 and 59 years old who had recovered from COVID-19. Both conserved end residues are part of each CDR3. D genes are given only for firm matches. Part of the rows lack a size; the others show once, few, many or a class for expanded clones.

j_gene: TRBJ1-1; v_gene: TRBV6-2/TRBV6-3; abundance: -; d_gene: TRBD1; CDR3aa: CASSDLRGEGTEAFF; CDR3nt: TGTGCCAGCAGTGACCTCAGGGGGGAAGGCACTGAAGCTTTCTTT
j_gene: TRBJ1-2; v_gene: TRBV7-8; abundance: many; d_gene: -; CDR3aa: CASSFQGQNYGYTF; CDR3nt: TGTGCCAGCAGCTTTCAGGGGCAGAACTATGGCTACACCTTC
j_gene: TRBJ1-1; v_gene: TRBV4-3; abundance: -; d_gene: TRBD1; CDR3aa: CASSLDRAEAFF; CDR3nt: TGCGCCAGCAGCCTGGACAGGGCCGAAGCTTTCTTT
j_gene: TRBJ1-2; v_gene: TRBV28; abundance: -; d_gene: -; CDR3aa: CASSRENNYGYTF; CDR3nt: TGTGCCAGCAGTCGGGAGAACAACTATGGCTACACCTTC
j_gene: TRBJ1-2; v_gene: TRBV7-9; abundance: -; d_gene: -; CDR3aa: CASSYEALYGYTF; CDR3nt: TGTGCCAGCAGCTATGAGGCGCTCTATGGCTACACCTTC
j_gene: TRBJ2-5; v_gene: TRBV5-4; abundance: -; d_gene: TRBD2; CDR3aa: CASSWGGLNMETQYF; CDR3nt: TGTGCCAGCAGCTGGGGGGGATTGAATATGGAGACCCAGTACTTC
j_gene: TRBJ1-1; v_gene: TRBV4-2; abundance: -; d_gene: -; CDR3aa: CASSQDRLNTEAFF; CDR3nt: TGTGCCAGCAGCCAAGACAGGCTGAACACTGAAGCTTTCTTT
j_gene: TRBJ1-3; v_gene: TRBV11-3; abundance: -; d_gene: TRBD1; CDR3aa: CASSRETGMVGNTIYF; CDR3nt: TGTGCCAGCAGTCGCGAGACAGGGATGGTTGGCAACACCATATATTTT
j_gene: TRBJ1-2; v_gene: TRBV2; abundance: -; d_gene: -; CDR3aa: CASSEQGYGYTF; CDR3nt: TGTGCCAGCAGTGAACAGGGCTATGGCTACACCTTC
j_gene: TRBJ2-2; v_gene: TRBV23-1; abundance: few; d_gene: -; CDR3aa: CASSQTLATGELFF; CDR3nt: TGCGCCAGCAGTCAAACGCTAGCAACCGGGGAGCTGTTTTTT
j_gene: TRBJ2-5; v_gene: TRBV6-1; abundance: few; d_gene: -; CDR3aa: CASSEGLEGGETQYF; CDR3nt: TGTGCCAGCAGTGAAGGACTAGAAGGCGGAGAGACCCAGTACTTC
j_gene: TRBJ2-1; v_gene: TRBV7-9; abundance: -; d_gene: TRBD2; CDR3aa: CASSCLAGAYNEQFF; CDR3nt: TGTGCCAGCAGCTGCCTAGCGGGCGCCTACAATGAGCAGTTCTTC
j_gene: TRBJ2-2; v_gene: TRBV11-1; abundance: -; d_gene: TRBD1; CDR3aa: CASEQGADSTGELFF; CDR3nt: TGTGCCAGCGAACAGGGGGCGGATTCAACCGGGGAGCTGTTTTTT
j_gene: TRBJ1-4; v_gene: TRBV2; abundance: -; d_gene: TRBD1; CDR3aa: CASRTRDRGETNEKLFF; CDR3nt: TGTGCCAGCAGGACCCGGGACAGGGGGGAGACTAATGAAAAACTGTTTTTT
j_gene: TRBJ1-5; v_gene: TRBV4-3; abundance: -; d_gene: -; CDR3aa: CASSQAYREQPQHF; CDR3nt: TGCGCCAGCAGCCAAGCCTACCGGGAACAGCCCCAGCATTTT
j_gene: TRBJ2-7; v_gene: TRBV6-5; abundance: -; d_gene: TRBD1; CDR3aa: CASREGTGGGYEQYF; CDR3nt: TGTGCCAGCAGGGAGGGGACAGGGGGTGGCTACGAGCAGTACTTC
j_gene: TRBJ2-3; v_gene: TRBV28; abundance: -; d_gene: -; CDR3aa: CASSPLDFVSTDTQYF; CDR3nt: TGTGCCAGCAGTCCCCTGGACTTTGTTAGCACAGATACGCAGTATTTT
j_gene: TRBJ1-3; v_gene: TRBV2; abundance: -; d_gene: -; CDR3aa: CASSGQGSSGNTIYF; CDR3nt: TGTGCCAGCAGTGGGCAGGGCAGCTCTGGAAACACCATATATTTT
j_gene: TRBJ2-7; v_gene: TRBV12-5; abundance: -; d_gene: -; CDR3aa: CASGDTGWEQYF; CDR3nt: TGTGCTAGTGGAGACACAGGATGGGAGCAGTACTTC
j_gene: TRBJ2-1; v_gene: TRBV11-3; abundance: -; d_gene: -; CDR3aa: CASSAGLNEQFF; CDR3nt: TGTGCCAGCAGCGCGGGACTGAATGAGCAGTTCTTC
j_gene: TRBJ1-2; v_gene: TRBV2; abundance: -; d_gene: -; CDR3aa: CASSDWTADTF; CDR3nt: TGTGCCAGCAGTGATTGGACAGCTGACACCTTC
j_gene: TRBJ2-7; v_gene: TRBV7-9; abundance: -; d_gene: TRBD1; CDR3aa: CASSLEGVHRDRENYEQYF; CDR3nt: TGTGCCAGCAGCTTAGAAGGGGTCCACCGGGACAGGGAAAACTACGAGCAGTACTTC
j_gene: TRBJ1-1; v_gene: TRBV30; abundance: -; d_gene: -; CDR3aa: CAWSEPLRLMNTEAFF; CDR3nt: TGTGCCTGGAGTGAACCCCTTCGACTGATGAACACTGAAGCTTTCTTT
j_gene: TRBJ2-1; v_gene: TRBV5-8; abundance: -; d_gene: -; CDR3aa: CASSFRDNSYNEQFF; CDR3nt: TGTGCCAGCAGCTTCCGGGACAACTCCTACAATGAGCAGTTCTTC
j_gene: TRBJ1-2; v_gene: TRBV30; abundance: -; d_gene: TRBD1; CDR3aa: CAWSVGTGDNGYTF; CDR3nt: TGTGCCTGGAGTGTAGGGACAGGGGATAATGGCTACACCTTC
j_gene: TRBJ1-1; v_gene: TRBV4-2; abundance: -; d_gene: -; CDR3aa: CASSQDQDRKAFF; CDR3nt: TGTGCCAGCAGCCAAGACCAGGACAGAAAAGCTTTCTTT
j_gene: TRBJ2-1; v_gene: TRBV7-2; abundance: -; d_gene: -; CDR3aa: CASSPATGSSYNEQFF; CDR3nt: TGTGCCAGCAGCCCAGCTACAGGGAGCTCCTACAATGAGCAGTTCTTC
j_gene: TRBJ1-1; v_gene: TRBV6-5; abundance: -; d_gene: -; CDR3aa: CASSYSKGGIEAFF; CDR3nt: TGTGCCAGCAGTTACTCGAAAGGAGGGATTGAAGCTTTCTTT
j_gene: TRBJ2-1; v_gene: TRBV9; abundance: -; d_gene: -; CDR3aa: CASSVGGWLNNEQFF; CDR3nt: TGTGCCAGCAGCGTAGGCGGATGGCTTAACAATGAGCAGTTCTTC
j_gene: TRBJ2-2; v_gene: TRBV19; abundance: few; d_gene: -; CDR3aa: CASRWGRNTGELFF; CDR3nt: TGTGCCAGTAGGTGGGGCAGAAACACCGGGGAGCTGTTTTTT
j_gene: TRBJ1-2; v_gene: TRBV7-2; abundance: once; d_gene: TRBD1; CDR3aa: CASSLPGTGGYGYTF; CDR3nt: TGTGCCAGCAGCTTACCGGGAACAGGGGGCTATGGCTACACCTTC
j_gene: TRBJ1-5; v_gene: TRBV29-1; abundance: -; d_gene: TRBD1; CDR3aa: CSVRQGSAAQPQHF; CDR3nt: TGCAGCGTGCGACAGGGATCAGCAGCTCAGCCCCAGCATTTT
j_gene: TRBJ2-7; v_gene: TRBV5-1; abundance: -; d_gene: -; CDR3aa: CASSPRTAGPYEQYF; CDR3nt: TGCGCCAGCAGCCCCCGGACAGCTGGCCCCTACGAGCAGTACTTC
j_gene: TRBJ2-7; v_gene: TRBV7-9; abundance: -; d_gene: TRBD1; CDR3aa: CASSLSDRVGYEQYF; CDR3nt: TGTGCCAGCAGCTTATCGGACAGGGTTGGCTACGAGCAGTACTTC
j_gene: TRBJ1-1; v_gene: TRBV27; abundance: -; d_gene: -; CDR3aa: CASSFGPAAFF; CDR3nt: TGTGCCAGCAGTTTTGGTCCAGCGGCTTTCTTT
j_gene: TRBJ1-2; v_gene: TRBV10-3; abundance: -; d_gene: -; CDR3aa: CAISDQVGGLNYGYTF; CDR3nt: TGTGCCATCAGTGACCAAGTAGGGGGATTGAACTATGGCTACACCTTC
j_gene: TRBJ1-1; v_gene: TRBV7-2; abundance: -; d_gene: -; CDR3aa: CASSLKVRTEAFF; CDR3nt: TGTGCCAGCAGCTTAAAAGTGAGGACTGAAGCTTTCTTT
j_gene: TRBJ2-7; v_gene: TRBV10-3; abundance: -; d_gene: TRBD2; CDR3aa: CAISFTSGGSYEQYF; CDR3nt: TGTGCCATCAGTTTTACTAGCGGGGGCTCCTACGAGCAGTACTTC
j_gene: TRBJ1-3; v_gene: TRBV7-9; abundance: few; d_gene: -; CDR3aa: CASSPRGGENSGNTIYF; CDR3nt: TGTGCCAGCAGCCCCCGGGGAGGAGAAAACTCTGGAAACACCATATATTTT
j_gene: TRBJ1-5; v_gene: TRBV7-2; abundance: -; d_gene: TRBD1; CDR3aa: CASSSQGGAQPQHF; CDR3nt: TGTGCCAGCAGCTCCCAGGGGGGCGCTCAGCCCCAGCATTTT
j_gene: TRBJ1-1; v_gene: TRBV7-9; abundance: -; d_gene: TRBD1; CDR3aa: CASSRKRTGNTEAFF; CDR3nt: TGTGCCAGCAGCCGAAAAAGGACAGGCAACACTGAAGCTTTCTTT
j_gene: TRBJ1-1; v_gene: TRBV6-6; abundance: -; d_gene: -; CDR3aa: CASSHRDGTEAFF; CDR3nt: TGTGCCAGCAGTCACCGAGACGGGACTGAAGCTTTCTTT
j_gene: TRBJ1-1; v_gene: TRBV7-9; abundance: -; d_gene: -; CDR3aa: CASSLQEANTEAFF; CDR3nt: TGTGCCAGCAGCTTACAGGAAGCCAACACTGAAGCTTTCTTT